Listed below are T cell receptor beta chains from one sample, sequenced in a study of blood T cell repertoires in COVID-19. Libraries were prepared by immunoSEQ multiplex PCR; TCRdb keeps only in-frame clonotypes and omits some of them. This sample has more than 50,000 clones, with 80% to 95% found just once. Sequenced: peripheral blood. The receptors originated from a human donor with active COVID-19. The donor label of this sample is uncertain. The CDR3 runs from the conserved cysteine through the conserved F or W. The D gene is left open where the match is weak. The size field is filled for only some rows; it gives once, few, many or a size class.

D gene: TRBD1; V gene: TRBV18; J gene: TRBJ2-7; clone size: .; CDR3 protein: CASSPDRSTYEQYF; CDR3 DNA: TGTGCCAGCTCTCCGGACAGGAGCACCTACGAGCAGTACTTC
D gene: TRBD2; V gene: TRBV4-3; J gene: TRBJ2-3; clone size: .; CDR3 protein: CASSRDLGTSGAQISTDTQYF; CDR3 DNA: TGCGCCAGCAGCCGAGACCTGGGAACTAGCGGGGCGCAGATTAGCACAGATACGCAGTATTTT
D gene: TRBD1; V gene: TRBV29-1; J gene: TRBJ1-2; clone size: .; CDR3 protein: CSVVIRDRGYGYTF; CDR3 DNA: TGCAGCGTTGTTATCCGGGACAGGGGATATGGCTACACCTTC
D gene: .; V gene: TRBV7-9; J gene: TRBJ1-2; clone size: .; CDR3 protein: CASSLAQKTNYGYTF; CDR3 DNA: TGTGCCAGCAGCTTAGCACAGAAAACTAACTATGGCTACACCTTC
D gene: TRBD2; V gene: TRBV10-2; J gene: TRBJ2-3; clone size: .; CDR3 protein: CASRGGGTDTQYF; CDR3 DNA: TGCGCCAGCCGCGGGGGGGGCACAGATACGCAGTATTTT
D gene: TRBD1; V gene: TRBV28; J gene: TRBJ2-7; clone size: once; CDR3 protein: CASSLSPGTGYEQYF; CDR3 DNA: TGTGCCAGCAGTTTATCCCCCGGGACAGGTTACGAGCAGTACTTC
D gene: TRBD1; V gene: TRBV7-2; J gene: TRBJ2-3; clone size: .; CDR3 protein: CASSFGTGGADTQYF; CDR3 DNA: TGTGCCAGCAGCTTTGGGACAGGGGGCGCAGATACGCAGTATTTT
D gene: TRBD2; V gene: TRBV9; J gene: TRBJ2-3; clone size: few; CDR3 protein: CASSVTSGGDTDTQYF; CDR3 DNA: TGTGCCAGCAGCGTCACTAGCGGGGGTGACACAGATACGCAGTATTTT
D gene: .; V gene: TRBV28; J gene: TRBJ2-7; clone size: .; CDR3 protein: CASSFSRDSYEQYF; CDR3 DNA: TGTGCCAGCAGTTTCAGCAGGGACTCCTACGAGCAGTACTTC
D gene: TRBD1; V gene: TRBV4-1; J gene: TRBJ1-6; clone size: .; CDR3 protein: CASSQDWRRTGVLLGPLHF; CDR3 DNA: TGCGCCAGCAGCCAAGATTGGAGGCGGACAGGGGTTTTATTGGGGCCCCTCCACTTT
D gene: .; V gene: TRBV7-9; J gene: TRBJ2-3; clone size: .; CDR3 protein: CASSFPGGGGTDTQYF; CDR3 DNA: TGTGCCAGCAGCTTTCCGGGGGGCGGGGGCACAGATACGCAGTATTTT
D gene: .; V gene: TRBV18; J gene: TRBJ1-3; clone size: .; CDR3 protein: CASSPTREGNTIYF; CDR3 DNA: TGTGCCAGCTCACCAACCAGGGAAGGAAACACCATATATTTT
D gene: .; V gene: TRBV5-1; J gene: TRBJ1-3; clone size: .; CDR3 protein: CASSLGQGGGNTIYF; CDR3 DNA: TGCGCCAGCAGCTTGGGGCAGGGTGGTGGAAACACCATATATTTT
D gene: TRBD1; V gene: TRBV4-3; J gene: TRBJ1-1; clone size: .; CDR3 protein: CASRGTANTEAFF; CDR3 DNA: TGCGCCAGCAGAGGGACAGCCAACACTGAAGCTTTCTTT
D gene: TRBD1; V gene: TRBV19; J gene: TRBJ1-5; clone size: .; CDR3 protein: CASSTWTGGDQPQHF; CDR3 DNA: TGTGCCAGTAGTACTTGGACAGGGGGCGATCAGCCCCAGCATTTT
D gene: TRBD1; V gene: TRBV6-2/TRBV6-3; J gene: TRBJ1-1; clone size: .; CDR3 protein: CASSYPPGGITEAFF; CDR3 DNA: TGTGCCAGCAGTTATCCTCCAGGGGGGATCACTGAAGCTTTCTTT
D gene: .; V gene: TRBV5-4; J gene: TRBJ2-1; clone size: .; CDR3 protein: CASSLVLYNEQFF; CDR3 DNA: TGTGCCAGCAGCTTGGTTCTTTACAATGAGCAGTTCTTC
D gene: TRBD2; V gene: TRBV2; J gene: TRBJ2-1; clone size: .; CDR3 protein: CASSPSGRAYNEQFF; CDR3 DNA: TGTGCCAGCAGTCCTAGCGGGAGGGCCTACAATGAGCAGTTCTTC
D gene: .; V gene: TRBV19; J gene: TRBJ1-1; clone size: .; CDR3 protein: CASTLPEAFF; CDR3 DNA: TGTGCCAGTACCCTCCCTGAAGCTTTCTTT
D gene: .; V gene: TRBV28; J gene: TRBJ2-7; clone size: once; CDR3 protein: CASSLRGREQYF; CDR3 DNA: TGTGCCAGCAGTTTGCGGGGCCGCGAGCAGTACTTC
D gene: TRBD1; V gene: TRBV19; J gene: TRBJ1-6; clone size: .; CDR3 protein: CASRTAGTGLDSPLHF; CDR3 DNA: TGTGCCAGTAGGACAGCCGGGACAGGGTTGGATTCACCCCTCCACTTT
D gene: TRBD2; V gene: TRBV4-3; J gene: TRBJ2-3; clone size: .; CDR3 protein: CASSQDWRGGGDTQYF; CDR3 DNA: TGCGCCAGCAGCCAAGACTGGCGGGGGGGTGGAGATACGCAGTATTTT
D gene: .; V gene: TRBV4-3; J gene: TRBJ1-2; clone size: .; CDR3 protein: CASSQDGGNYGYTF; CDR3 DNA: TGCGCCAGCAGCCAAGATGGGGGGAATTATGGCTACACCTTC
D gene: TRBD2; V gene: TRBV5-8; J gene: TRBJ2-1; clone size: .; CDR3 protein: CASIIGLAGGAYNEQFF; CDR3 DNA: TGTGCCAGCATTATAGGCCTAGCGGGGGGAGCCTACAATGAGCAGTTCTTC
D gene: .; V gene: TRBV9; J gene: TRBJ1-4; clone size: .; CDR3 protein: CASSAGLRRSSEKLFF; CDR3 DNA: TGTGCCAGCAGCGCCGGCCTACGGCGGAGCTCTGAAAAACTGTTTTTT
D gene: TRBD1; V gene: TRBV10-3; J gene: TRBJ1-4; clone size: .; CDR3 protein: CAIRDRANEKLFF; CDR3 DNA: TGTGCCATCCGGGACAGGGCTAATGAAAAACTGTTTTTT
D gene: .; V gene: TRBV10-3; J gene: TRBJ1-2; clone size: .; CDR3 protein: CAIRREGSNGYTF; CDR3 DNA: TGTGCCATCAGGAGGGAGGGATCGAATGGCTACACCTTC
D gene: .; V gene: TRBV7-7; J gene: TRBJ2-6; clone size: .; CDR3 protein: CASSLDGVGGANVLTF; CDR3 DNA: TGTGCTAGCAGCTTAGACGGGGTTGGCGGGGCCAACGTCCTGACTTTC
D gene: TRBD2; V gene: TRBV28; J gene: TRBJ2-1; clone size: .; CDR3 protein: CASPRGEISNEQFF; CDR3 DNA: TGTGCCAGCCCCCGGGGGGAGATTAGTAATGAGCAGTTCTTC
D gene: .; V gene: TRBV6-1; J gene: TRBJ2-7; clone size: .; CDR3 protein: CASSEGTAELYEQYF; CDR3 DNA: TGTGCCAGCAGTGAAGGGACAGCGGAGCTCTACGAGCAGTACTTC
D gene: .; V gene: TRBV6-6; J gene: TRBJ1-1; clone size: .; CDR3 protein: CASGYDSILMNTEAFF; CDR3 DNA: TGTGCCAGCGGCTACGACTCTATTTTAATGAACACTGAAGCTTTCTTT
D gene: TRBD1; V gene: TRBV3-1/TRBV3-2; J gene: TRBJ1-4; clone size: .; CDR3 protein: CASSPRGTANEKLFF; CDR3 DNA: TGTGCCAGCAGCCCCAGGGGGACGGCTAATGAAAAACTGTTTTTT
D gene: .; V gene: TRBV10-3; J gene: TRBJ1-2; clone size: .; CDR3 protein: CAISDEGVGYGYTF; CDR3 DNA: TGTGCCATCAGTGATGAGGGAGTTGGGTATGGCTACACCTTC
D gene: .; V gene: TRBV19; J gene: TRBJ1-1; clone size: .; CDR3 protein: CASSIDRGTEAFF; CDR3 DNA: TGTGCCAGTAGTATAGATCGGGGCACTGAAGCTTTCTTT
D gene: .; V gene: TRBV7-9; J gene: TRBJ1-1; clone size: .; CDR3 protein: CASSTRRVIAEAFF; CDR3 DNA: TGTGCCAGCAGCACTAGGCGGGTCATCGCTGAAGCTTTCTTT
D gene: .; V gene: TRBV11-3; J gene: TRBJ2-2; clone size: .; CDR3 protein: CASSLGLGELFF; CDR3 DNA: TGTGCCAGCAGCTTAGGTCTCGGGGAGCTGTTTTTT
D gene: .; V gene: TRBV19; J gene: TRBJ1-1; clone size: .; CDR3 protein: CASSLKTMNTEAFF; CDR3 DNA: TGTGCCAGTAGCCTCAAGACTATGAACACTGAAGCTTTCTTT
D gene: .; V gene: TRBV18; J gene: TRBJ2-5; clone size: .; CDR3 protein: CASSSTGETQYF; CDR3 DNA: TGTGCCAGCTCATCGACTGGAGAGACCCAGTACTTC
D gene: TRBD1; V gene: TRBV30; J gene: TRBJ2-7; clone size: .; CDR3 protein: CAWSVRLDRGGEQYF; CDR3 DNA: TGTGCCTGGAGTGTAAGGTTGGACAGGGGAGGTGAGCAGTACTTC